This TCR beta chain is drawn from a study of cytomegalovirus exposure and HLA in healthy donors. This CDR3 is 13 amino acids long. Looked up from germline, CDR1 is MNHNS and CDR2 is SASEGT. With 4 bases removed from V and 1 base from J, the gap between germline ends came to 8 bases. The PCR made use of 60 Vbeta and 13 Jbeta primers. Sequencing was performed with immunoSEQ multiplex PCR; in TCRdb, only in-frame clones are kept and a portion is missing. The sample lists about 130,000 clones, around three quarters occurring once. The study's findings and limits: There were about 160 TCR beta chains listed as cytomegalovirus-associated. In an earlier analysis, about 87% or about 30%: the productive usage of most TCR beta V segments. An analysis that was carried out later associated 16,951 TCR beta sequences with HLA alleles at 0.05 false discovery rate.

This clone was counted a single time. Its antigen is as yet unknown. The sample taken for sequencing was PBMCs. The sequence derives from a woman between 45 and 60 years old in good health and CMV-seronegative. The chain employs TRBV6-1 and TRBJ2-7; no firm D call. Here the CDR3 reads CASSVGRSYEQYF. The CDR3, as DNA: TGTGCCAGCAGTGTGGGCAGGTCCTACGAGCAGTACTTC.